Reported below is one T cell receptor beta chain. Its antigen is currently unknown. TCRB transcripts that were expressed got sequenced, as all of the isolated RNA had been reverse transcribed. Here immunoSEQ multiplex PCR was the method, and the copy in TCRdb shows in-frame clones only, minus some. Seen here are around 200,000 clones, 13% observed once, and the top ten hold around 0.63%. This record comes from a study of beta chain features in type 1 diabetes. Points from the study as a whole: HLA influence on TCRB rearrangement stayed unresolved here.

The sequence came from a woman aged 18-35 years in good health. The sequenced sample was central memory CD4+ T cells from blood.

CDR3 loop: CASSPDSNYGYTF. The DNA of the CDR3 is TGTGCCAGCAGCCCGGACAGCAACTATGGCTACACCTTC. The V and J genes are TRBV7-2 and TRBJ1-2, with D possibly being TRBD1 (6 bases). V lost 5 bases and J 2 bases, leaving 9 bases between the germline ends. The CDR3 runs to 13 residues. Germline V gene sequence: CDR1 SGHTA, CDR2 FQGNSA.